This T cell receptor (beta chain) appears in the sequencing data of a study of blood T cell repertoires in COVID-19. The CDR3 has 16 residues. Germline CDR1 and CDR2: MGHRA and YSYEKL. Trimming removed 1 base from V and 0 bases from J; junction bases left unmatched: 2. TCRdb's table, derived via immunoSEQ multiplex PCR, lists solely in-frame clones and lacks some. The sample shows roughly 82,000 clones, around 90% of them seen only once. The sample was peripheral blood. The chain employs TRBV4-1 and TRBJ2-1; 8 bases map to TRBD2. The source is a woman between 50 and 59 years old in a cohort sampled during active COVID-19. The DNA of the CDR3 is TGCGCCAGCAGCCAAGGGGGGACTAGCTCCTACAATGAGCAGTTCTTC. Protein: CASSQGGTSSYNEQFF.